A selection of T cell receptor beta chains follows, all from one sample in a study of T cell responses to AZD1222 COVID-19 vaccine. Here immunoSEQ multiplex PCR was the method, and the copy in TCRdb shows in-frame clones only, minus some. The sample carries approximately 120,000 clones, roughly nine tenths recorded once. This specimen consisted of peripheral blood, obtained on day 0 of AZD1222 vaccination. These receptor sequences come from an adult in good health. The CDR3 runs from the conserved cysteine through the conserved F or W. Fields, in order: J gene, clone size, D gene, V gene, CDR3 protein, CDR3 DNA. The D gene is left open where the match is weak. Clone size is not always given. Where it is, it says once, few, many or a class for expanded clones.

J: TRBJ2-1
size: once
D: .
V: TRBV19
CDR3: CASSIDGQPLNEQFF
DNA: TGTGCCAGTAGTATAGATGGACAGCCACTCAATGAGCAGTTCTTC

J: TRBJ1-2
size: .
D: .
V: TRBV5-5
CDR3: CASSLGIGYTF
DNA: TGTGCCAGCAGCTTGGGAATTGGCTACACCTTC

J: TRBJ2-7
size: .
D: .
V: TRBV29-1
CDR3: CSVSWGEQYF
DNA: TGCAGCGTTAGCTGGGGCGAGCAGTACTTC

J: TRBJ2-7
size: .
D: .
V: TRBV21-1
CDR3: CASSNPGRIAYEQYF
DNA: TGTGCCAGCAGCAACCCAGGAAGGATTGCCTACGAGCAGTACTTC

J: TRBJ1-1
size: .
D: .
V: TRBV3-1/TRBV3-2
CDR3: CASSRQALNTEAFF
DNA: TGTGCCAGCAGCCGACAGGCCCTGAACACTGAAGCTTTCTTT

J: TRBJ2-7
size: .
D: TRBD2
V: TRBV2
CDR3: CASSEGSGNFYEQYF
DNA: TGTGCCAGCAGTGAAGGTAGCGGGAACTTCTACGAGCAGTACTTC

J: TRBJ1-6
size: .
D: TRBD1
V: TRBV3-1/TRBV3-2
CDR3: CASSQGQGTPLHF
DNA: TGTGCCAGCAGCCAAGGACAGGGTACACCCCTCCACTTT

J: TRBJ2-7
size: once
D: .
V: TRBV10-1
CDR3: CASSFPPLDPYEQYF
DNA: TGCGCCAGCAGTTTCCCGCCCTTGGACCCCTACGAGCAGTACTTC

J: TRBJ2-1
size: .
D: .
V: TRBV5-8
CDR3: CASSRRNNEQFF
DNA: TGTGCCAGCAGCAGGAGAAATAATGAGCAGTTCTTC

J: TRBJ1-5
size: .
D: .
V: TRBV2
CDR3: CASDKMAGGGNQPQHF
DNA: TGTGCCAGCGACAAAATGGCGGGCGGCGGCAATCAGCCCCAGCATTTT

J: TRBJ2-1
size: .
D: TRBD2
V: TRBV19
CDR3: CASSATSGRAWSSYNEQFF
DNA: TGTGCCAGTAGCGCGACTAGCGGGAGGGCCTGGAGCTCCTACAATGAGCAGTTCTTC

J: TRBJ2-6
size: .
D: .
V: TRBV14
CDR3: CASSTFGANVLTF
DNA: TGTGCCAGCAGCACGTTTGGGGCCAACGTCCTGACTTTC

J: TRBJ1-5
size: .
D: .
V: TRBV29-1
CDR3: CSVERFGESNQPQHF
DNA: TGCAGCGTGGAAAGGTTTGGAGAAAGCAATCAGCCCCAGCATTTT

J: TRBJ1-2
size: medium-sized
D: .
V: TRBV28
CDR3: CASRWGGGYTF
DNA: TGTGCCAGCAGGTGGGGTGGTGGCTACACCTTC

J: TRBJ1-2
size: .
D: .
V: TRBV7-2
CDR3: CASSLAPQQEHYGYTF
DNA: TGTGCCAGCAGCCTCGCCCCCCAACAGGAGCACTATGGCTACACCTTC

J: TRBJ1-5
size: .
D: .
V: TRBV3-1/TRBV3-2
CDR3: CASSQDINQPQHF
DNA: TGTGCCAGCAGCCAAGATATCAATCAGCCCCAGCATTTT

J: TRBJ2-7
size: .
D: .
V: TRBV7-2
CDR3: CASSPPGGEQYF
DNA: TGTGCCAGCAGCCCACCGGGCGGCGAGCAGTACTTC

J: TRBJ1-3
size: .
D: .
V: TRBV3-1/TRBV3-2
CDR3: CASSPRDGGNTIYF
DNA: TGTGCCAGCAGCCCTCGGGACGGTGGAAACACCATATATTTT

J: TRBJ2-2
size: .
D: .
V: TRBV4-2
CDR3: CASSQDYSSSAGELFF
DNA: TGTGCCAGCAGCCAAGATTATTCTAGTTCGGCCGGGGAGCTGTTTTTT

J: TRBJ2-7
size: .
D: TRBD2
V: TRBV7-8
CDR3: CASSRSGSLSSYEQYF
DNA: TGTGCCAGCAGCCGTAGCGGGAGCTTGAGCTCCTACGAGCAGTACTTC

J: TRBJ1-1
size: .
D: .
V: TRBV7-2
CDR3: CASSLAGGAEAFF
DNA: TGTGCCAGCAGCTTAGCTGGGGGGGCTGAAGCTTTCTTT

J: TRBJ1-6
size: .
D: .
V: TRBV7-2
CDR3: CASSSREGNNSPLHF
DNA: TGTGCCAGCAGCTCCCGGGAGGGCAATAATTCACCCCTCCACTTT